The rows below give T cell receptor beta chains drawn from one sample of a study of blood T cell repertoires in COVID-19. Using immunoSEQ multiplex PCR, the repertoire was profiled, and TCRdb retains in-frame clones only, with some absent. Here the sample spans about 200,000 clones, approximately 86% being singletons. Sequencing input: PBMCs or T cells enriched from blood (not recorded which). The source of these receptors is a woman aged 55 to 70 with acute COVID-19. Each CDR3 is given with its conserved first and last residue. Each record gives: J gene, D gene, V gene, clone size, CDR3 protein, CDR3 DNA. D genes are given only for firm matches. Clone size is given for some rows only: seen once, a few or many times, or a class if the clone is expanded.

TRBJ1-2,-,TRBV12-3/TRBV12-4,-,CASRKDSYGYTF,TGTGCCAGCAGGAAGGACAGTTATGGCTACACCTTC
TRBJ1-4,-,TRBV10-2,few,CASSVPGEGREKLFF,TGCGCCAGCAGTGTTCCAGGGGAGGGTCGGGAAAAACTGTTTTTT
TRBJ1-5,TRBD1,TRBV5-6,-,CASSWTGGINQPQHF,TGTGCCAGCAGCTGGACAGGGGGCATAAATCAGCCCCAGCATTTT
TRBJ2-7,TRBD2,TRBV5-1,-,CASSAGTTYEQYF,TGCGCCAGCAGCGCCGGGACTACCTACGAGCAGTACTTC
TRBJ1-1,-,TRBV30,-,CAWTVMNTEAFF,TGTGCCTGGACAGTCATGAACACTGAAGCTTTCTTT
TRBJ1-2,-,TRBV28,-,CASNSLGNYGYTF,TGTGCCAGCAACTCTCTGGGCAACTATGGCTACACCTTC
TRBJ1-5,-,TRBV2,once,CATDGLRGQPQHF,TGTGCCACCGATGGCCTAAGGGGTCAGCCCCAGCATTTT
TRBJ2-3,-,TRBV7-9,-,CASSLGADTQYF,TGTGCCAGCAGCTTAGGAGCAGATACGCAGTATTTT
TRBJ2-3,TRBD2,TRBV30,-,CAWSTSGSAGDTQYF,TGTGCCTGGAGTACTAGCGGGAGTGCCGGAGATACGCAGTATTTT
TRBJ1-5,-,TRBV28,-,CASSLPRQGSLGPQHF,TGTGCCAGCAGTTTGCCCCGGCAGGGTTCTTTAGGGCCCCAGCATTTT
TRBJ1-3,-,TRBV14,-,CASSQGQNTIYF,TGTGCCAGCAGCCAAGGCCAGAACACCATATATTTT
TRBJ2-7,TRBD1,TRBV19,-,CASSSRQGSYEQYF,TGTGCCAGTAGTTCGCGACAGGGGTCCTACGAGCAGTACTTC
TRBJ2-5,TRBD2,TRBV3-1/TRBV3-2,-,CASSQGQFDRVSSGSGRGETQYF,TGTGCCAGCAGCCAAGGACAGTTTGATAGGGTGTCTAGCGGGAGTGGGAGGGGTGAGACCCAGTACTTC
TRBJ1-1,TRBD1,TRBV18,-,CASSSDRGLFTEAFF,TGTGCCAGCTCAAGCGACAGGGGGCTTTTCACTGAAGCTTTCTTT
TRBJ1-5,-,TRBV7-2,once,CASSQFQGNQPQHF,TGTGCCAGCAGCCAATTTCAGGGCAATCAGCCCCAGCATTTT
TRBJ2-1,TRBD1,TRBV5-4,-,CASRPRGTGDLGYNEQFF,TGTGCCAGCAGACCCCGAGGGACAGGGGATTTGGGCTACAATGAGCAGTTCTTC
TRBJ2-7,TRBD2,TRBV4-2,few,CASSQAAGALEDPYEQYF,TGTGCCAGCAGCCAAGCTGCGGGAGCTCTCGAGGACCCCTACGAGCAGTACTTC
TRBJ1-5,-,TRBV27,-,CASSSRDRGNQPQHF,TGTGCCAGCAGTTCGCGGGATAGGGGCAATCAGCCCCAGCATTTT
TRBJ2-1,TRBD2,TRBV10-3,-,CAISESTGTSGNNEQFF,TGTGCCATCAGTGAGTCTACTGGGACTAGCGGGAACAATGAGCAGTTCTTC
TRBJ1-1,TRBD1,TRBV7-8,-,CASSLFDRALSTEAFF,TGTGCCAGCAGCTTATTTGACAGGGCCCTTAGCACTGAAGCTTTCTTT
TRBJ1-5,-,TRBV7-2,few,CASSLLGGQPQHF,TGTGCCAGCAGCTTATTGGGGGGGCAGCCCCAGCATTTT
TRBJ2-3,TRBD2,TRBV3-1/TRBV3-2,-,CASAEGLADTDTQYF,TGTGCCAGCGCAGAAGGACTAGCGGACACAGATACGCAGTATTTT
TRBJ2-2,-,TRBV10-3,-,CAISDSAAGSAGELFF,TGTGCCATCAGTGATAGTGCAGCCGGGAGCGCCGGGGAGCTGTTTTTT